This T cell receptor (beta chain) was profiled in a study of human T cells and chemical hapten exposure. Notes on the study in general: Sensitization with DPC brought no change to TCRs above 1 in 1000 in frequency. Among expanded TCRs, significantly more large CDR3 similarity clusters formed than among controls. Healthy people's immune response may differ from that of the donors, who had alopecia.

A word on this clonotype: What it recognizes is unknown.

Losses at the gene ends were 6 bases for V and 3 bases for J; bases not matched to a gene: 9. The CDR3 loop spans 15 amino acids. Germline lookup yields CDR1 WNHNN and CDR2 SYGVQD (reference sequence). TCRdb analysed the RACE reads with MiXCR anew, one entry per CDR3 protein. The sample shows around 40,000 distinct CDR3 sequences, approximately 11% of them seen only once. Time point in this sample: patch test 3, about 24 weeks after DPC sensitization. Treatment in this sample: therapeutic diphenylcyclopropenone sensitization with weekly scalp DPC. Unfractionated whole blood was the source of the extracted total RNA. The donor pool consisted of alopecia patients aged 18 to 70 years, considered suitable for DPC.

The TCR originated in a woman aged 35 to 49 with alopecia areata. Some clones in this sample may be carry-over from other donors' samples. Sample: whole blood, taken in connection with sensitization to the hapten diphenylcyclopropenone (DPC). The chain uses TRBV10-1 and TRBJ2-7; 9 bases map to TRBD1. The CDR3 nucleotides read TGCGCCAGCAGCCCTGACAGGGGGAAAATCTACGAGCAGTACTTC. Amino acid sequence: CASSPDRGKIYEQYF.